The next 7 T cell receptor beta chains were all read from a single sample in a study of T cell responses to AZD1222 COVID-19 vaccine. TCRdb's copy holds only in-frame clones and misses some; the assay was immunoSEQ multiplex PCR. The table records approximately 100,000 clones, more than 75% of them present only once. The specimen was peripheral blood, collected 28 days after the second AZD1222 dose. The receptors here all came from an adult who received the AZD1222 COVID-19 vaccine.

The chain has TRBV28 and TRBJ1-5, with D perhaps matching TRBD1 (6 bases). The length of the CDR3 is 14 residues. The germline CDR1 and CDR2 sequences are MDHEN and SYDVKM. V lost 7 bases and J 2 bases, leaving 12 bases between the germline ends. The CDR3 reads CASTLQGRNQPQHF. CDR3 coding DNA: TGTGCCAGCACCTTACAGGGCCGCAATCAGCCCCAGCATTTT. Together with reference TRBV28 and TRBJ1-5, the CDR3 gives the full variable domain: DVKVTQSSRYLVKRTGEKVFLECVQDMDHENMFWYRQDPGLGLRLIYFSYDVKMKEKGDIPEGYSVSREKKERFSLILESASTNQTSMYLCASTLQGRNQPQHFGDGTRLSIL.

The chain employs TRBV28 and TRBJ1-2; D is possibly TRBD1 (6 bases). The V gene lost 6 bases and the J gene lost 8 bases, with 16 bases spanning the gap. CDR3 length: 13 amino acids. Per germline, CDR1 MDHEN and CDR2 SYDVKM. In DNA, the CDR3 is TGTGCCAGCAGCCTTTCAGGGGTTTTCGGCTACACCTTC. Protein product: CASSLSGVFGYTF.

The chain links TRBV5-4 to TRBJ1-1; a possible D gene is TRBD1 (5 bases). Trimming stripped 0 bases from V and 1 base from J, with 13 bases between. The CDR3 consists of 16 residues. Germline CDR1 SGHNT, CDR2 YYREEE (reference sequence). CDR3 sequence: CASSLEAGRRNTEAFF. The CDR3 nucleotides read TGTGCCAGCAGCTTGGAGGCAGGGCGTCGGAACACTGAAGCTTTCTTT.

This clone came up a few times. The J gene is TRBJ2-1, the V gene TRBV24-1; D perhaps matches TRBD2 (7 bases). V gave up 1 base and J gave up 6 bases, with 12 bases separating them. CDR3 size: 15 residues. The germline CDR1 and CDR2 sequences are KGHDR and SFDVKD. The CDR3, as DNA: TGTGCCACCAGTGATTTAGAGGGGGGGCTCAATGAGCAGTTCTTC. Its protein is CATSDLEGGLNEQFF.

The gene calls are TRBV4-3 and TRBJ2-7; D may be TRBD1 or TRBD2 (6 bases each). The CDR3 runs 14 residues. V shed 0 bases and J shed 5 bases, with 11 bases lying between them. CDR1 is LGHNA, CDR2 YSLEER, per germline. CDR3 residues: CASSQDKGGNEQYF. CDR3 in DNA: TGCGCCAGCAGCCAAGATAAGGGGGGTAACGAGCAGTACTTC.

The genes are TRBV7-2 and TRBJ1-4; 8 bases map to TRBD1. Unmatched junction bases numbered 2, after V lost 3 bases and J lost 8 bases. There are 13 residues in the CDR3. From germline, CDR1 is SGHTA and CDR2 FQGNSA. CDR3 coding DNA: TGTGCCAGCAGCTTCAACAGGGGGGAAAAACTGTTTTTT. This translates into CASSFNRGEKLFF.

This rearrangement joins TRBV28 to TRBJ2-3; 8 bases fit TRBD2. The germline V gene encodes CDR1 MDHEN and CDR2 SYDVKM. The trim removed 7 bases at V and 2 bases at J, leaving 11 bases unmatched. This CDR3 region has 16 residues. The CDR3 region has the DNA TGTGCCAGCAACGGGGCTAGCGGGCTATTCACAGATACGCAGTATTTT. Amino acids: CASNGASGLFTDTQYF.